A single T cell receptor beta chain is shown here with its context. The data were obtained in a study of blood T cell repertoires in COVID-19. Study background: PBMCs, B-cell-depleted T cells, or T cells were the source of the cDNA or gDNA that made up the material.

The CDR3 has 16 residues. Germline assignment: CDR1 SGHTS and CDR2 YDEGEE. Between the trimmed V and J ends, which lost 0 bases and 0 bases, there was a span of 10 bases. Authors' analysis steps: The authors estimated nucleated cell counts from reference gene primer amplification. Generated by immunoSEQ multiplex PCR, the TCRdb table keeps only in-frame clones and is missing some. D and trimming come from the DNA, and the V and J calls and clone size come from that table. The sample holds some 200,000 clones; around 90% are singletons and the top ten take around 1.6%. The rearrangement uses TRBV5-8 and TRBJ1-3, with D unclear. The TCR comes from a man between 18 and 29 years old with active or convalescent COVID-19. What was sequenced was peripheral blood. For the CDR3, the DNA is TGTGCCAGCAGCTTGGAGGCGGCCCGCTCTGGAAACACCATATATTTT. It translates to CASSLEAARSGNTIYF.